This TCR beta chain was sequenced in a study of cytomegalovirus exposure and HLA in healthy donors. Whole-study context: Clustering assigned about 76% of the approximately 390 genotyped donors to the Caucasian-associated ancestry cluster.

Germline CDR1 reads SGHTA; CDR2 reads FQGNSA. This CDR3 is built from 13 residues. Trimming took off 5 bases at V and 3 bases at J, with 10 bases between the two ends. PCR primers comprised 60 Vbeta and 13 Jbeta primers. Sequenced by immunoSEQ multiplex PCR; TCRdb stores in-frame clones only, minus some. The table shows some 130,000 clones, with over 60% occurring only once. The receptor was derived from a man between 40 and 49 years old in good health and CMV-seronegative. The chain is built from TRBV7-2 and TRBJ1-2, with D hard to call. Sequencing was performed on PBMCs. The CDR3 sequence is CASSVDGDYGYTF. The CDR3 DNA follows: TGTGCCAGCAGCGTCGACGGAGACTATGGCTACACCTTC.